The sequence of this T cell receptor beta chain was determined in a study of control samples from healthy donors and cancer patients. Sequenced by immunoSEQ multiplex PCR; TCRdb stores in-frame clones only, minus some. Of about 150,000 clones listed, 88% are singletons. Germline loops: CDR1 LGHDT, CDR2 YNNKEL (reference sequence). This CDR3 region has 13 residues. The germline V and J ends were trimmed by 2 bases and 4 bases, with 8 bases remaining between them. Specimen: blood. The V gene is TRBV3-1 (or the pseudogene TRBV3-2), the J gene TRBJ2-5; D remains unclear. The TCR was taken from a man between 18 and 35 years old in good health. The CDR3 sequence: CASSQNTRETQYF. The CDR3 region has the DNA TGTGCCAGCAGCCAAAACACCAGAGAGACCCAGTACTTC.